Included here is one T cell receptor (beta chain) sequence, with context. Trimming removed 4 bases at V and 3 bases at J, with 13 bases between. The CDR3 loop spans 14 amino acids. Germline CDR1 reads SGHRS; CDR2 reads YFSETQ. Source study methods: The assay estimated nucleated cells by amplifying reference gene primers. Libraries were prepared by immunoSEQ multiplex PCR; TCRdb keeps only in-frame clonotypes and omits some of them. Clonal size and the V and J genes are those of that table, whereas D and trimming came from the DNA. This table has more than 300,000 clones, around nine tenths appearing once. In terms of age and location, participants ranged from roughly 18 to 100 years and lived in about two dozen US areas. Participant-given clinical history determined each cohort assignment. The data stem from a study of blood T cell repertoires in COVID-19. Looking at the study overall: There were acute and convalescent COVID-19 samples, and they came from the United States, Italy and Spain.

The receptor was isolated from a woman aged 25 to 39 who had been exposed to COVID-19. Sequencing was performed on PBMCs or T cells enriched from blood (not recorded which). J is TRBJ2-5 and V is TRBV5-1, with TRBD2 as a possible D gene (6 bases). In DNA form, the CDR3 reads TGCGCCAGCAGCCCTGTTAGCGGAAAAGAGACCCAGTACTTC. Protein product: CASSPVSGKETQYF.